What follows are 29 T cell receptor beta chains derived from one specimen sequenced in a study of T cells in women clearing cervical HPV infection (dated by TCRdb to the late 2010s). The library was obtained by the immunoSEQ multiplex PCR assay. The immuneACCESS repertoire file appears here via TCRdb, limited to in-frame rearrangements. These files lack a portion of the clones; in checked studies, under half of the deficit traces to unresolved V genes, and the cause of the others is not known. This sample's table carries fewer than 25,000 clones. The ten most abundant clones make up approximately 16% of the sample. Sequenced sample: blood buffy coat. The receptor source for this set is a woman aged 18-70 years with a cervical HPV16 infection that either progressed to CIN3+ or cleared (not recorded which).

A remark on this clone: The read terminates 3 residues ahead of where the CDR3 ends, so the germline J gene completes it. The rearrangement links TRBV29-1 to TRBJ1-1; 7 bases map to TRBD1. CDR3 length equals 13 residues. V lost 6 bases, J lost 4 bases, and 8 bases stayed unmatched. The V gene's germline CDR1 is SQVTM and CDR2 ANQGSEA. The sequenced CDR3 bases are TGCAGCGTGCTACAGGGGTACGGCACTGAA. It encodes CSVLQGYGTE. The CDR3 as a whole reads CSVLQGYGTEAFF.

A note on this clone: The DNA ends 3 residues before the CDR3 does, and the rest of the CDR3 is filled in from the germline J gene. V and J are TRBV20-1 and TRBJ1-3; weak D call: TRBD1 (5 bases). Germline V gene lookup returns CDR1 DFQATT and CDR2 SNEGSKA (reference sequence). The CDR3 is 14 amino acids. The germline V and J ends were trimmed by 6 bases and 0 bases, with 12 bases remaining between them. CDR3 bases read: TGCAGTGCCCGGGGGGGAAGCTCTGGAAACACC. This translates into CSARGGSSGNT. The full CDR3 protein reads CSARGGSSGNTIYF.

For this clone: The sequenced fragment ends 3 residues before the CDR3 boundary, so the rest is inferred from the germline J gene. The chain joins TRBV20-1 to TRBJ2-3, with D possibly matching TRBD2 (6 bases). Germline lookup yields CDR1 DFQATT and CDR2 SNEGSKA (reference sequence). The CDR3 sequence is 14 residues long. The CDR3 loop is CSAILRGTQETQYF. The sequenced part of the CDR3 DNA is TGCAGTGCTATCTTGCGGGGAACCCAAGAGACG.

About this clone itself: Read coverage stops 3 residues before the CDR3 terminus; the germline J gene supplies the remainder. The rearrangement joins TRBV20-1 to TRBJ1-2; TRBD1 might be the D (5 bases). The CDR3 has 15 residues. The germline V gene encodes CDR1 DFQATT and CDR2 SNEGSKA (reference sequence). Partial CDR3 DNA: TGCAGTGCTAGACGAAGTAGCGGGGCCCAAGATACC. Its protein is CSARRSSGAQDT. In full, the CDR3 reads CSARRSSGAQDTYTF.

As to this clone: The CDR3 end is not reached by the read, which stops 3 residues before it; the germline J gene fills it in. The V and J genes are TRBV5-1 and TRBJ2-1; D might be TRBD1 (6 bases). The V end was cut by 3 bases, the J end by 3 bases, with 19 bases between. CDR1 and CDR2 (germline): SGHRS, YFSETQ. The CDR3 runs 17 residues. The CDR3: CASSSQMGWTVYNEQFF. CDR3 bases read: TGCGCCAGCAGCTCTCAAATGGGATGGACAGTCTACAATGAG.

Turning to this clone: The observed sequence ends 3 residues before the CDR3 terminus, with the missing tail filled in from the germline J gene. The chain couples TRBV7-7 to TRBJ2-1, with a possible D match to TRBD2 (5 bases). Trimming stripped 5 bases from V and 5 bases from J, with 10 bases between. Germline loops: CDR1 SSHAT, CDR2 FNYEAQ (reference sequence). This CDR3 spans 13 amino acids. The covered CDR3 bases are TGTGCCAGCAGCCGAGGGTTAGACAATGAG. Translation: CASSRGLDNE. The whole CDR3 sequence reads CASSRGLDNEQFF.

For this clone: The CDR3 is cut off 3 residues early in the read; its end comes from the germline J gene. This chain links TRBV7-2 with TRBJ2-3, with 8 bases matching TRBD2. CDR3 size: 15 residues. The germline V gene encodes CDR1 SGHTA and CDR2 FQGNSA. The CDR3 loop reads CASSALPGGGETQYF. CDR3 DNA (partial): TGTGCCAGCAGCGCACTTCCGGGGGGGGGAGAGACG.

In regard to this clone: The DNA ends 3 residues before the CDR3 does, and the rest of the CDR3 is filled in from the germline J gene. The chain employs TRBV19 and TRBJ2-5; 10 bases align to TRBD1. Trimming removed 3 bases from V and 2 bases from J; junction bases left unmatched: 6. The length of the CDR3 is 16 residues. CDR1 LNHDA and CDR2 SQIVND come from the germline V gene (reference sequence). The part of the CDR3 DNA that was read is TGTGCCAGTAGTATTGGCGGGACAGGGGCACAAGAGACC. Translated: CASSIGGTGAQET. The whole CDR3 sequence reads CASSIGGTGAQETQYF.

Notes on this clone: The CDR3 is cut off 3 residues early in the read; its end comes from the germline J gene. This rearrangement joins TRBV2 to TRBJ2-5; 13 bases are a match to TRBD2. Trimming took 6 bases from V and 2 from J; bases not matched to a gene: 6. CDR1 is SNHLY and CDR2 is FYNNEI in the germline V gene. The CDR3 is 16 amino acids. CDR3 DNA, as far as it was read: TGTGCCAGCAGGGTACCGGGACTAGCGGGACAAGAGACC. Translating gives CASRVPGLAGQET. The CDR3 in full is CASRVPGLAGQETQYF.

As for this clone: Coverage ceases 3 residues before the CDR3 finishes, and the germline J gene fills in the end. This rearrangement joins TRBV28 to TRBJ2-7; D is perhaps TRBD1 (5 bases). The germline gives CDR1 MDHEN, CDR2 SYDVKM. The CDR3 loop spans 14 amino acids. Trimming cost V 6 bases and J 1 base, with 13 bases left between them. This CDR3 is CASRAATASYEQYF. CDR3 bases read: TGTGCCAGCAGGGCCGCGACAGCTTCCTACGAG.

Of note for this clone: Sequencing ends 3 residues short of the CDR3 end; the germline J gene provides the rest. This chain links TRBV15 with TRBJ1-6, with TRBD1 identical over 8 bases. Germline-derived CDR1 and CDR2 are LNHNV and YYDKDF (reference sequence). J gave up 10 bases and V 0 bases, and 14 bases lay outside the gene matches. The CDR3 totals 18 residues. CDR3 DNA (partial): TGTGCCACCAGCAGAGATCTGCATGCGACAGGGGTTGAGTCACCC. Protein: CATSRDLHATGVESP. The CDR3 in its entirety is CATSRDLHATGVESPLHF.

With respect to this clone: The read ends 3 residues early relative to the CDR3; the germline J gene fills the gap. The V gene is TRBV2, the J gene TRBJ2-5, with 8 bases lining up with TRBD1. V was clipped by 6 bases and J by 4 bases; unmatched bases: 4. The CDR3 is 13 residues long. Germline CDR1 and CDR2: SNHLY and FYNNEI. CDR3 loop: CASRDDRGETQYF. The CDR3 DNA, read in part, is TGTGCCAGCAGGGACGACAGGGGAGAGACC. The full variable domain, rest sourced from reference TRBV2 and TRBJ2-5, is EPEVTQTPSHQVTQMGQEVILRCVPISNHLYFYWYRQILGQKVEFLVSFYNNEISEKSEIFDDQFSVERPDGSNFTLKIRSTKLEDSAMYFCASRDDRGETQYFGPGTRLLVL.

In the case of this clone: The read ends 3 residues before the CDR3 terminus; that terminus is restored from the germline J gene. This sequence joins TRBV18 and TRBJ1-2; no firm D call. CDR3 length equals 14 residues. Germline assignment: CDR1 KGHSH and CDR2 LQKENI. The CDR3 loop reads CASSPLAHIDDYTF. Partial CDR3 DNA: TGTGCCAGCTCACCGCTAGCCCACATCGATGAC.

About this clone: The CDR3 end is not reached by the read, which stops 3 residues before it; the germline J gene fills it in. The J gene is TRBJ2-3, the V gene TRBV18; TRBD1 matches 11 bases. Looked up from germline, CDR1 is KGHSH and CDR2 is LQKENI. This CDR3 contains 15 residues. The CDR3 sequence is CASSPPGTGGETQYF. Partial CDR3 DNA: TGTGCCAGCTCACCCCCCGGGACAGGGGGAGAGACG.

Remarks on this clone: The read comes to an end 3 residues before the CDR3 does, leaving the germline J gene to fill in the end. The gene calls are TRBV28 and TRBJ2-5; 8 bases fit TRBD2. V lost 5 bases and J lost 2; bases outside the gene matches: 16. The germline CDR1 and CDR2 sequences are MDHEN and SYDVKM. There are 18 residues in the CDR3. The CDR3 is CASSTMVLAGTIQETQYF. The covered CDR3 bases are TGTGCCAGCAGTACTATGGTCCTAGCGGGCACCATTCAAGAGACC.

Comment on this clone: The missing CDR3 end, 3 residues past where the read stops, is filled in from the germline J gene. V usage is TRBV30 and J usage is TRBJ2-3; D possibly corresponds to TRBD1 (6 bases). The CDR3 consists of 14 residues. The germline V gene encodes CDR1 GTSNPN and CDR2 SVGIG (reference sequence). The CDR3 sequence: CACIGRGSGLTQYF. The part of the CDR3 DNA that was read is TGTGCCTGCATTGGAAGGGGGTCCGGGTTGACG.

Details on this clone: The read falls 3 residues short of the CDR3 end, and the missing part is taken from the germline J gene. V gene TRBV7-9 combines with J gene TRBJ2-7, with a tentative D call TRBD1 (6 bases). The germline V gene has CDR1 SEHNR and CDR2 FQNEAQ (reference sequence). The CDR3 consists of 15 residues. With 0 bases removed from V and 0 bases from J, the gap between germline ends came to 9 bases. The CDR3 loop is CASSLAGASSYEQYF. Partial CDR3 DNA: TGTGCCAGCAGCTTAGCGGGGGCCTCCTCCTACGAG.

As to this clone: The read stops 3 residues short of the end of the CDR3; the missing end is completed from the germline J gene. The V gene is TRBV30, the J gene TRBJ1-2; 8 nucleotides agree with TRBD1. The CDR3 covers 12 residues. CDR1 GTSNPN and CDR2 SVGIG come from the germline V gene (reference sequence). The V segment lost 5 bases and the J segment 4 bases; nucleotides outside the gene matches: 3. The CDR3 bases that were read are TGTGCCTGGTCGGGGACAGGCTATGGC. Protein: CAWSGTGYG. The whole CDR3 region reads CAWSGTGYGYTF.

Regarding this clone: The observed sequence ends 3 residues before the CDR3 terminus, with the missing tail filled in from the germline J gene. The chain links TRBV19 to TRBJ2-5, with D possibly being TRBD2 (5 bases). The V end was cut by 1 base, the J end by 1 base, with 13 bases between. There are 16 residues in the CDR3. Germline-derived CDR1 and CDR2 are LNHDA and SQIVND (reference sequence). The covered CDR3 bases are TGTGCCAGTAGTATAGGACTGCGGGTGGGCCAAGAGACC. It translates to CASSIGLRVGQET. The whole CDR3 sequence is CASSIGLRVGQETQYF.

On this clone itself: Read data end 3 residues before the CDR3 end; the end is taken from the germline J gene. This chain links TRBV30 with TRBJ1-1; D is ambiguous. Germline assignment: CDR1 GTSNPN and CDR2 SVGIG (reference sequence). This CDR3 is 12 amino acids long. The CDR3 sequence is CAWSTIAETAFF. CDR3 DNA, as far as it was read: TGTGCCTGGAGTACTATAGCGGAGACA. The variable domain in full, completed from reference TRBV30 and TRBJ1-1, reads SQTIHQWPATLVQPVGSPLSLECTVEGTSNPNLYWYRQAAGRGLQLLFYSVGIGQISSEVPQNLSASRPQDRQFILSSKKLLLSDSGFYLCAWSTIAETAFFGQGTRLTVV.

Note on this clone: Read coverage stops 3 residues before the CDR3 terminus; the germline J gene supplies the remainder. The rearrangement joins TRBV7-3 to TRBJ2-3, with 12 bases aligning to TRBD2. The ends lost 4 bases at V and 7 bases at J; junction bases unmatched: 9. The CDR3 spans 16 residues. CDR1 is SGHTA and CDR2 is FQGTGA in the germline V gene. The CDR3 is CASSSSSGGAWNTQYF. The covered CDR3 bases are TGTGCCAGCAGCTCCTCTAGCGGGGGGGCTTGGAATACG.

Concerning this clone: The read ends 3 residues before the CDR3 terminus; that terminus is restored from the germline J gene. V is TRBV7-9 and J is TRBJ2-4; D not resolved. The CDR3 has 11 amino acids. In germline, CDR1 is SEHNR, CDR2 FQNEAQ (reference sequence). This chain's CDR3 is CASSLGHGQYF. The part of the CDR3 DNA that was read is TGTGCCAGCAGCTTAGGACATGGT.

As regards this clone: The read falls 3 residues short of the CDR3 end, and the missing part is taken from the germline J gene. This chain uses TRBV7-9 with TRBJ2-7; TRBD2 agrees at 7 bases. Germline V gives CDR1 SEHNR, CDR2 FQNEAQ (reference sequence). The CDR3 covers 13 residues. Trimming removed 4 bases from V and 4 bases from J; junction bases left unmatched: 4. CDR3 bases read: TGTGCCAGCAGCTCTATGGGGGGGTACGAG. Translated: CASSSMGGYE. The complete CDR3 protein is CASSSMGGYEQYF. Full variable domain (outside the CDR3, taken from reference TRBV7-9 and TRBJ2-7): DTGVSQNPRHKITKRGQNVTFRCDPISEHNRLYWYRQTLGQGPEFLTYFQNEAQLEKSRLLSDRFSAERPKGSFSTLEIQRTEQGDSAMYLCASSSMGGYEQYFGPGTRLTVT.

Note on this clone: Compared with germline, one end of the junction differs, possibly owing to a read error. The DNA ends 3 residues before the CDR3 does, and the rest of the CDR3 is filled in from the germline J gene. The same CDR3 is also encoded by other DNA sequences in this sample. This sequence joins TRBV7-2 and TRBJ1-3; maybe TRBD1 (6 bases). Germline CDR1 reads SGHTA; CDR2 reads FQGNSA. This CDR3 is 15 amino acids long. This CDR3 is CASRGPGEAGNTIYF. Incomplete CDR3 DNA: TGTGCCAGCAGAGGGCCAGGGGAGGCTGGAAACACG.

A note on this clone: The read is 3 residues too short to cover the CDR3 end, so that end is filled in from the germline J gene. V is TRBV24-1 and J is TRBJ2-5; D may be TRBD2 (7 bases). Germline lookup yields CDR1 KGHDR and CDR2 SFDVKD. The CDR3 has 13 amino acids. Trimming took off 7 bases at V and 3 bases at J, with 11 bases between the two ends. Here the CDR3 reads CATRGGGEETQYF. The sequenced part of the CDR3 DNA is TGTGCCACCAGGGGCGGGGGCGAAGAGACC.

As regards this clone: Coverage ceases 3 residues before the CDR3 finishes, and the germline J gene fills in the end. The chain has TRBV18 and TRBJ1-2; D unclear. The CDR3 runs to 13 residues. In germline, CDR1 is KGHSH, CDR2 LQKENI. The part of the CDR3 DNA that was read is TGTGCCAGCTCACCAGAATTCCCCTACGAC. Amino acid sequence: CASSPEFPYD. The complete CDR3 protein is CASSPEFPYDYTF.

With regard to this clone: The read ends 3 residues shy of where the CDR3 ends; the end is completed using the germline J gene. This rearrangement joins TRBV5-6 to TRBJ2-7; 7 bases map to TRBD1. Germline assignment: CDR1 SGHDT and CDR2 YYEEEE. The CDR3 length is 13 residues. The V and J ends lost 0 bases and 6 bases, in that order; junction bases with no gene match: 3. CDR3 residues: CASSLGQGPEQYF. The part of the CDR3 DNA that was read is TGTGCCAGCAGCTTGGGACAGGGTCCCGAG.

Turning to this clone: The CDR3 extends 3 residues past the end of the read, so its final part is completed from the germline J gene. This chain joins TRBV13 and TRBJ2-1, with TRBD1 as a possible D gene (6 bases). V lost 4 bases and J lost 2, with 9 bases in between. In germline, CDR1 is PRHDT, CDR2 FYEKMQ (reference sequence). The CDR3 sequence is 14 residues long. This chain's CDR3 is CASSSQGAYNEQFF. Partial CDR3 DNA: TGTGCCAGCAGCTCACAGGGAGCCTACAATGAG.

On this clone itself: The sequenced fragment ends 3 residues before the CDR3 boundary, so the rest is inferred from the germline J gene. At the DNA level, this CDR3 is encoded by other sequences in the same sample as well. The chain has TRBV5-1 and TRBJ1-3; tentative D call: TRBD1 (5 bases). Germline V CDR1 and CDR2: SGHRS, YFSETQ. The CDR3 has 15 residues. Trimming removed 0 bases from V and 2 bases from J, with 9 bases in between. This CDR3 is CASSLVWGAGNTIYF. Incomplete CDR3 DNA: TGCGCCAGCAGCTTGGTCTGGGGCGCTGGAAACACC.